The clone carrying this T cell receptor (beta chain) was seen ten or more times. These data are taken from a study of T cells after yellow fever vaccination. TCRdb passed the 5' RACE reads through MiXCR, listing each CDR3 protein once. Of more than 110,000 distinct CDR3 sequences detected, just over 6.5% appear once; the ten largest clones hold more than 0.6%. Germline V gives CDR1 SGDLS, CDR2 YYNGEE. The junction had 7 bases not matched to a gene; V was cut back by 3 bases and J by 0 bases. The CDR3 loop spans 16 amino acids. The clonotype was recovered from a young man who received the YFV17D yellow fever vaccine. V and J are TRBV9 and TRBJ2-3, with TRBD2 identical over 7 bases. This specimen was CD4+ T cells sorted from PBMCs, taken 10 days after the yellow fever booster vaccination. The chain's CDR3 is CASSGSGTISTDTQYF. For the CDR3, the DNA is TGTGCCAGCAGCGGGAGCGGGACGATTAGCACAGATACGCAGTATTTT.